The T cell receptor (beta chain) under discussion was sequenced for a study of blood T cells in healthy people across ages. Each sample used at least 6 million PBMCs. The CDR3 runs 14 residues. CDR1 SGHDT and CDR2 YYEEEE come from the germline V gene. V lost 0 bases, J lost 7 bases, and 13 bases lay in between. Only a few counts were recorded for this clonotype. As yet, its antigen is unknown. Study-level points and caveats: Unsorted PBMCs ruled out conclusive naive versus antigen-experienced comparison. Total diversity from one million sequenced T cells was likely underestimated.

Alongside a J-beta primer mix, a sample-barcoded 5' primer served in a second PCR lasting about 7 to 12 cycles. In TCRdb, the 5' RACE reads were re-called with MiXCR into one record per CDR3 protein. The sample includes some 1,800,000 distinct CDR3 sequences, 39% of them seen just once. The chain couples TRBV5-6 to TRBJ2-5; D unclear. The sample was blood. The sequence was obtained from a human donor in good health. As DNA, the CDR3 is TGTGCCAGCAGCTTGGGTCAAACCCTGGGGACCCAGTACTTC. It is translated as CASSLGQTLGTQYF. Variable domain in full (rest from reference TRBV5-6 and TRBJ2-5): DAGVTQSPTHLIKTRGQQVTLRCSPKSGHDTVSWYQQALGQGPQFIFQYYEEEERQRGNFPDRFSGHQFPNYSSELNVNALLLGDSALYLCASSLGQTLGTQYFGPGTRLLVL.